This T cell receptor beta chain was sequenced during a study of CD8 T cells in ankylosing spondylitis. The V segment lost 6 bases and the J segment 5 bases; nucleotides outside the gene matches: 8. The CDR3 is 14 amino acids. Germline loops: CDR1 MNHEY, CDR2 SVGEGT. By quantitative 5'-RACE with molecular barcodes, the TCR beta libraries were made. A single record per CDR3 protein comes from TCRdb applying MiXCR to the 5' RACE reads. The table shows about 220,000 distinct CDR3 sequences, with about a sixth occurring only once. Study-wide points: Reportedly, disease-linked clones are significantly enriched in ankylosing spondylitis patients' matched synovial fluid. A TCR beta motif of roughly 8 highly homologous variants appeared characteristic of ankylosing spondylitis blood. Disease-linked clones displayed a CD8+ phenotype and appeared relatively rarely in peripheral blood.

This clonotype was observed a handful of times. Its antigen is undetermined. Sequences were obtained from blood, either unsorted or a sorted T cell fraction (not recorded which). The receptor comes from a male donor with ankylosing spondylitis. The rearrangement joins TRBV6-2 or TRBV6-3 to TRBJ2-7, with 9 bases matching TRBD2. DNA of the CDR3: TGTGCCAGCAGAAAAGCGGGAGGACTCAACGAGCAGTACTTC. This translates into CASRKAGGLNEQYF.